This T cell receptor (beta chain) was sequenced for a study of tumor-infiltrating lymphocytes in glioblastoma multiforme (dated by TCRdb to 2016 to 2017). With respect to the entire study: Whether intratumoral genomic heterogeneity fosters TIL diversity was tested through joint investigation of somatic mutations, TIL diversity and immune response activity.

TCRB libraries were constructed from RNA through three rounds of nested multiplex PCR following a modified ARM-PCR protocol with multiple V-beta primers and a C-beta primer. TCRB-specific cDNA was synthesized from 0.5 ug total RNA with ProtoScript II Reverse Transcriptase and a C-beta primer. For the TCRB libraries, no unique molecular identifiers were described. The third PCR added barcodes and adapters over roughly 24 cycles with Deep VentR (exo-) polymerase, followed by gel purification of 250-500 bp bands. TCRB libraries were sequenced on an Illumina HiSeq 2500 with 250 bp paired-end reads. Per the original workflow: The reads were cleaned with Trimmomatic, merged with FLASH and assigned V, D and J segments with MiGEC before being analyzed in VDJtools. Repertoire diversity was measured using the Shannon-Wiener diversity index, which was calculated with VDJtools. TCRdb ran its own pipeline on the public reads, namely fastp trimming at Q25 and MiXCR clone calling, and kept in-frame beta chains. Each entry merges the rows of one CDR3 protein and shows their most common DNA and genes. TCRdb, not the authors, supplied the V and J calls. This sample gives about 32,000 distinct CDR3 sequences in total; 60% to 75% of them show up just once. The biggest ten clones account for roughly a third of the sample.

Study-wide findings and limitations: RNA-based TCR sequencing may distort clone frequencies because T cells carry unequal numbers of TCR transcripts. T cells were not sorted into functional subsets, which the authors noted as a future improvement. Only one glioblastoma patient was included in the TCR and somatic mutation analysis, limiting generalizability.

Comments on this clonotype: Its antigen is not yet known. Its ends do not fully match the called genes, so a read error is possible.

For each of the approximately 9 tumor samples, the AllPrep DNA/RNA mini kit was used to purify genomic DNA and total RNA simultaneously. All RNA had OD 260/280 ratios above 1.9 and RNA integrity numbers above 6.5. This receptor was identified in a male donor with glioblastoma. The material sequenced was brain tumor tissue.

CDR3 protein: CASSLGSVQNNERFF. The DNA sequence is TGTGCCAGCAGCTTAGGTTCGGTACAGAACAATGAGCGGTTCTTC. Recombination joined TRBV7-6 with TRBJ2-1; no confident D gene assignment can be made. CDR1 SGHVS and CDR2 FNYEAQ were looked up in the germline V gene. Including the terminal cysteine and phenylalanine, the CDR3 comprises 15 residues. Only the CDR3 DNA is retained, 45 bases long and in frame from the first base.